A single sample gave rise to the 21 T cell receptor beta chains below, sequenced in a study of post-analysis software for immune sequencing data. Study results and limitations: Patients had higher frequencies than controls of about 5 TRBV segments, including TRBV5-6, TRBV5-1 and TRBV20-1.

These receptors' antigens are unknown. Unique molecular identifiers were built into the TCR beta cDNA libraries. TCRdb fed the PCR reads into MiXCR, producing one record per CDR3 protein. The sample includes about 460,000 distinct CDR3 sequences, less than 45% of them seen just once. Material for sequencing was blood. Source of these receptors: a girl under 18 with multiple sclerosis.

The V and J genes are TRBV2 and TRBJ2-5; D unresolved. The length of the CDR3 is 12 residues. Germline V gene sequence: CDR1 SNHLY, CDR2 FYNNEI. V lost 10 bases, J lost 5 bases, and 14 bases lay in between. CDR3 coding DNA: TGTGCCAACAGCACCCGAAGGGAGACCCAGTACTTC. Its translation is CANSTRRETQYF. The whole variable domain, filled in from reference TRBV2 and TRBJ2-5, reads EPEVTQTPSHQVTQMGQEVILRCVPISNHLYFYWYRQILGQKVEFLVSFYNNEISEKSEIFDDQFSVERPDGSNFTLKIRSTKLEDSAMYFCANSTRRETQYFGPGTRLLVL.

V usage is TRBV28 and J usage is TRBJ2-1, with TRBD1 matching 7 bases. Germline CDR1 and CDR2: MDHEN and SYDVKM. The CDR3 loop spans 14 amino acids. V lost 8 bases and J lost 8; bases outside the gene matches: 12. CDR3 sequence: CASDRADLSDEQFF. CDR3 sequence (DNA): TGTGCCAGCGACAGGGCCGATCTCTCGGATGAGCAGTTCTTC. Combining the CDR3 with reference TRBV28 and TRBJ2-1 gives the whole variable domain DVKVTQSSRYLVKRTGEKVFLECVQDMDHENMFWYRQDPGLGLRLIYFSYDVKMKEKGDIPEGYSVSREKKERFSLILESASTNQTSMYLCASDRADLSDEQFFGPGTRLTVL.

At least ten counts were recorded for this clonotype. The CDR3 nucleotides are TGTGCCAGCAGTCGGACTAGCGGATACGAGCAGTACTTC. This codes for CASSRTSGYEQYF. This chain joins TRBV12-3 or TRBV12-4 and TRBJ2-7; TRBD2 matches 10 bases. The CDR3 consists of 13 residues. With V trimmed by 5 bases and J by 4 bases, 2 bases remained unmatched.

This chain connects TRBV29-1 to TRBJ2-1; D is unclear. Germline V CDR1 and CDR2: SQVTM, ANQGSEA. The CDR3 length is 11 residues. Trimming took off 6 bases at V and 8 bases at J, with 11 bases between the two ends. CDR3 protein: CSVAPGDEQFF. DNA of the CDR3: TGCAGCGTCGCTCCTGGGGATGAGCAGTTCTTC.

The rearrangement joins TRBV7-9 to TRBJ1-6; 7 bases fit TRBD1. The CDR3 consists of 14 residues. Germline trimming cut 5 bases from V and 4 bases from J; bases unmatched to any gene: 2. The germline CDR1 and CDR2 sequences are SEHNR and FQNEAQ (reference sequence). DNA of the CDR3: TGTGCCAGCAGCGGGGGACAGTATAATTCACCCCTCCACTTT. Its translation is CASSGGQYNSPLHF. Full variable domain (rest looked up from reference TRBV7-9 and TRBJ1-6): DTGVSQNPRHKITKRGQNVTFRCDPISEHNRLYWYRQTLGQGPEFLTYFQNEAQLEKSRLLSDRFSAERPKGSFSTLEIQRTEQGDSAMYLCASSGGQYNSPLHFGNGTRLTVT.

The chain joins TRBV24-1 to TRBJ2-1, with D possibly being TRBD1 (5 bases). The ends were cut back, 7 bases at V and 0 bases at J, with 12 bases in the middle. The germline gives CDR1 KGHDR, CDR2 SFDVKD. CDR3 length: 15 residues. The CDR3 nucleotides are TGTGCCACCAGGCAGGGCGGTAACTCCTACAATGAGCAGTTCTTC. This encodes CATRQGGNSYNEQFF.

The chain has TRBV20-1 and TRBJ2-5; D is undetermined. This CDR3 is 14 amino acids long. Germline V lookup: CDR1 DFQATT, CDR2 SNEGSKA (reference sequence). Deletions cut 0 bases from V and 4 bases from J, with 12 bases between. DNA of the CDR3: TGCAGTGCTAGAGATGGAGTCCTTCTAGAGACCCAGTACTTC. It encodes CSARDGVLLETQYF.

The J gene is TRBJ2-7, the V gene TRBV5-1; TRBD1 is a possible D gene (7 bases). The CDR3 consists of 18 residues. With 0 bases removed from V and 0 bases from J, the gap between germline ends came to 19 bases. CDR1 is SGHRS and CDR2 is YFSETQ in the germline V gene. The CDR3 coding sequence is TGCGCCAGCAGCTTGGGGGCCCTAAGACAGGGACTCTCCTACGAGCAGTACTTC. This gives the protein CASSLGALRQGLSYEQYF.

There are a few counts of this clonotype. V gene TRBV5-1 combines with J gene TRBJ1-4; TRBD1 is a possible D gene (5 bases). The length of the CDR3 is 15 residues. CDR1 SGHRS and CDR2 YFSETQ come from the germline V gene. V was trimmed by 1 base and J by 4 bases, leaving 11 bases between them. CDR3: CASSLFPGNNEKLFF. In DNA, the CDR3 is TGCGCCAGCAGCTTGTTCCCAGGGAATAATGAAAAACTGTTTTTT.

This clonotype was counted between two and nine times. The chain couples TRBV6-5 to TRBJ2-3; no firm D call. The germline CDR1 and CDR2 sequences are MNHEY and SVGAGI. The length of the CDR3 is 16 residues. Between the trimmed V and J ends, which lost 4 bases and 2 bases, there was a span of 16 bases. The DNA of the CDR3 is TGTGCCAGCAGTTGCTCGAGTGGTCTTTTCACAGATACGCAGTATTTT. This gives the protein CASSCSSGLFTDTQYF.

The DNA of the CDR3 is TGTGCCTGGAGGGACTACAACTACGAGCAGTACTTC. Its protein product is CAWRDYNYEQYF. This sequence joins TRBV30 and TRBJ2-7; D might be TRBD2 (6 bases). V was trimmed by 3 bases and J by 3 bases, leaving 9 bases between them. Germline V CDR1 and CDR2: GTSNPN, SVGIG (reference sequence). This CDR3 is built from 12 residues.

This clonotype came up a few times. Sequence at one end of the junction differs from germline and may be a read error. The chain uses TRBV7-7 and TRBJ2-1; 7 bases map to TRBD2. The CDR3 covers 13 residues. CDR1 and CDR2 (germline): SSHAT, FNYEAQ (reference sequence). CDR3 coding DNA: TGTGCTAGCAGCTTCACTAGCGTCGCTGAGCAGTTCTTC. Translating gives CASSFTSVAEQFF.

CDR3 sequence: CASSSGDINYGYTF. CDR3 coding DNA: TGTGCCAGCAGTTCCGGGGACATTAACTATGGCTACACCTTC. V usage is TRBV6-5 and J usage is TRBJ1-2, with D maybe TRBD1 (6 bases). V was pared by 4 bases and J by 1 base, with 10 bases between. CDR3 length: 14 residues. The V gene's germline CDR1 is MNHEY and CDR2 SVGAGI.

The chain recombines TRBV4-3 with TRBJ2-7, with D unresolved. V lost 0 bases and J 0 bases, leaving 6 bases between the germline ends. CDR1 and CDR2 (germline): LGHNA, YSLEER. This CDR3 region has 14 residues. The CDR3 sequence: CASSQDHRSYEQYF. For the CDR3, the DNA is TGCGCCAGCAGCCAAGATCATCGCTCCTACGAGCAGTACTTC.

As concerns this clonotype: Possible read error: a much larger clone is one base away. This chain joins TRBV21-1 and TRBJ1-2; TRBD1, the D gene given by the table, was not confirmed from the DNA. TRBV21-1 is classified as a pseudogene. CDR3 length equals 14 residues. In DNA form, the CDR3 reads TGTGCCAGCAGCAAAGAGGGGGCCACCTATGGCTACACCTTC. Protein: CASSKEGATYGYTF.

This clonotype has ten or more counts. The CDR3: CSVEDSYTYEQYF. For the CDR3, the DNA is TGCAGCGTTGAAGATTCTTACACGTACGAGCAGTACTTC. The rearrangement joins TRBV29-1 to TRBJ2-7; no firm D call. V gave up 0 bases and J gave up 4 bases, with 10 bases separating them. The CDR3 has 13 residues. Germline V CDR1 and CDR2: SQVTM, ANQGSEA.

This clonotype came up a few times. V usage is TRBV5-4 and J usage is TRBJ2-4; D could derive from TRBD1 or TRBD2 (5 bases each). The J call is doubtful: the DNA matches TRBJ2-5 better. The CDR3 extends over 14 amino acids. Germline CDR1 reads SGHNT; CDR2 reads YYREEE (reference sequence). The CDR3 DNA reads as TGTGCCAGCAGCTTGGGCGGGTCGGGGCAGACCCAGTACTTC. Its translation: CASSLGGSGQTQYF.

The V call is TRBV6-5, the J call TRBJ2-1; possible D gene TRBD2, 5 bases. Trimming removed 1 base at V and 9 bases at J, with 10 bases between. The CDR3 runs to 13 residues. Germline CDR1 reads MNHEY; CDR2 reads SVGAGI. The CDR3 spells CASSYLRAGEQFF. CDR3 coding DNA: TGTGCCAGCAGTTACTTGCGGGCCGGTGAGCAGTTCTTC.

The chain's CDR3 is CASGNRASYGYTF. In DNA, the CDR3 is TGTGCCAGCGGAAACAGGGCCTCTTATGGCTACACCTTC. This sequence joins TRBV9 and TRBJ1-2; D is possibly TRBD1 (6 bases). CDR3 length: 13 amino acids. Germline V lookup: CDR1 SGDLS, CDR2 YYNGEE. Trimming took off 7 bases at V and 5 bases at J, with 15 bases between the two ends.

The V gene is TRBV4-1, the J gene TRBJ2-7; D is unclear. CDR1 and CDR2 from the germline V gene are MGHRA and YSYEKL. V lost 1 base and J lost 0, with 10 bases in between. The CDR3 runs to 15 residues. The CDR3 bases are TGCGCCAGCAGCCAAGTAAACACAGTCTCCTACGAGCAGTACTTC. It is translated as CASSQVNTVSYEQYF.

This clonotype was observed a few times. CDR3 nucleotide sequence: TGTGCCAGCACCCTTGTAGGGGCGGACGAGCAGTACTTC. Translated, it gives CASTLVGADEQYF. This chain joins TRBV7-9 and TRBJ2-5; D might be TRBD1 (5 bases). The DNA end is a closer match to TRBJ2-7, so the J assignment may be wrong. The CDR3 length is 13 residues. The V gene's germline CDR1 is SEHNR and CDR2 FQNEAQ (reference sequence).